These 19 T cell receptor beta chains were all obtained from the same sample, sequenced in a study of T cell repertoires in cytomegalovirus infection. No cognate antigen is known for these TCRs. TCRdb called the reads again in MiXCR, with one record for every CDR3 protein. This sample has 150,000 or so distinct CDR3 sequences, with roughly a third found just once. Sequencing used CD8+ T cells from cultured PBMCs, obtained from culture after CMV antigen stimulation. The receptors stem from a human donor in good health (CMV status not recorded). Some clones in this sample may be carry-over from other donors' samples.

The V and J genes are TRBV7-6 and TRBJ2-5, with 11 bases lining up with TRBD2. Trimming cost V 1 base and J 3 bases; bases outside gene matches: 4. CDR3 length: 16 amino acids. The germline V gene encodes CDR1 SGHVS and CDR2 FNYEAQ. CDR3 amino acids: CASSLELAGGEETQYF. The CDR3 nucleotides read TGTGCCAGCAGCTTAGAGCTAGCGGGGGGAGAAGAGACCCAGTACTTC.

V gene TRBV2 combines with J gene TRBJ2-7; D gene uncertain. The V and J ends lost 7 bases and 7 bases respectively, with 8 bases between them. Looked up from germline, CDR1 is SNHLY and CDR2 is FYNNEI. The length of the CDR3 is 10 residues. CDR3: CASILGEQYF. The CDR3 DNA sequence: TGTGCCAGCATTCTGGGGGAGCAGTACTTC.

The chain couples TRBV5-4 to TRBJ2-1; D might be TRBD1 (5 bases). Trimming cost V 4 bases and J 4 bases, with 9 bases left between them. This CDR3 region has 13 residues. Germline CDR1 reads SGHNT; CDR2 reads YYREEE (reference sequence). This chain's CDR3 is CASSVDNYNEQFF. The CDR3 DNA reads TGTGCCAGCAGCGTGGACAATTACAATGAGCAGTTCTTC. Based on the CDR3 plus reference TRBV5-4 and TRBJ2-1, the full variable domain is ETGVTQSPTHLIKTRGQQVTLRCSSQSGHNTVSWYQQALGQGPQFIFQYYREEENGRGNFPPRFSGLQFPNYSSELNVNALELDDSALYLCASSVDNYNEQFFGPGTRLTVL.

The CDR3 sequence: CASRWDFLGELFF. CDR3 DNA: TGTGCCAGCAGGTGGGACTTCCTCGGGGAGCTGTTTTTT. The chain uses TRBV12-3 or TRBV12-4 and TRBJ2-2, with a possible D match to TRBD2 (6 bases). The length of the CDR3 is 13 residues. The V gene lost 6 bases and the J gene lost 7 bases, with 12 bases spanning the gap.

This clonotype was seen more than once but under ten times. V is TRBV27 and J is TRBJ2-5, with D perhaps matching TRBD2 (7 bases). The germline V and J ends were trimmed by 8 bases and 5 bases, with 21 bases remaining between them. Germline assignment: CDR1 MNHEY and CDR2 SMNVEV (reference sequence). CDR3 length equals 15 residues. CDR3 sequence: CASSIAWGGEETQYF. CDR3 sequence (DNA): TGTGCCAGCTCTATAGCATGGGGGGGCGAGGAGACCCAGTACTTC.

The CDR3 spells CASSLGVNSPLHF. CDR3 nucleotides: TGTGCCAGCAGCTTGGGCGTGAATTCACCCCTCCACTTT. This rearrangement joins TRBV5-4 to TRBJ1-6, with D unresolved. The CDR3 consists of 13 residues. V lost 0 bases and J 7 bases, leaving 5 bases between the germline ends. Germline CDR1 is SGHNT and CDR2 is YYREEE (reference sequence).

This clonotype showed up many times. The rearrangement links TRBV7-2 to TRBJ2-7; 7 bases are a match to TRBD1. Germline CDR1 and CDR2: SGHTA and FQGNSA. J gave up 0 bases and V 2 bases, and 1 base lay outside the gene matches. The CDR3 covers 14 residues. CDR3 nucleotide sequence: TGTGCCAGCAGCTTAAGGGACAGCTCCTACGAGCAGTACTTC. This encodes CASSLRDSSYEQYF.

Many counts were recorded for this clonotype. The chain has TRBV19 and TRBJ1-2; D ambiguous. CDR3 size: 13 residues. V shed 6 bases and J shed 5 bases, with 13 bases lying between them. Per germline, CDR1 LNHDA and CDR2 SQIVND (reference sequence). The CDR3 loop reads CASSRTKTYGYTF. The CDR3 nucleotides are TGTGCCAGTAGCCGGACCAAGACTTATGGCTACACCTTC.

The chain uses TRBV24-1 and TRBJ2-1; D is unresolved. The CDR3 loop spans 13 amino acids. Trimming stripped 1 base from V and 6 bases from J, with 6 bases between. Germline V lookup: CDR1 KGHDR, CDR2 SFDVKD. Here the CDR3 reads CATSDFDTNEQFF. DNA for the CDR3: TGTGCCACCAGTGATTTCGATACCAATGAGCAGTTCTTC.

The chain uses TRBV19 and TRBJ2-1; 10 nucleotides align to TRBD2. CDR1 is LNHDA, CDR2 SQIVND, per germline (reference sequence). J gave up 4 bases and V 1 base, and 4 bases lay outside the gene matches. The CDR3 sequence is 16 residues long. This CDR3 reads CASSIASGGGYNEQFF. The CDR3 nucleotides read TGTGCCAGTAGTATAGCTAGCGGGGGAGGGTACAATGAGCAGTTCTTC.

V gene TRBV5-4 combines with J gene TRBJ2-1, with TRBD1 matching 7 bases. Germline values: CDR1 SGHNT, CDR2 YYREEE (reference sequence). V shed 3 bases and J 4 bases; nucleotides not matched to a gene: 7. The CDR3 loop spans 15 amino acids. In DNA form, the CDR3 reads TGTGCCAGCAGCTCACCCGGGACAGCTTACAATGAGCAGTTCTTC. Protein product: CASSSPGTAYNEQFF.

The chain has TRBV19 and TRBJ2-3; D may be TRBD2 (6 bases). This CDR3 region has 10 residues. V shed 10 bases and J shed 11 bases, with 13 bases lying between them. Germline V gene sequence: CDR1 LNHDA, CDR2 SQIVND (reference sequence). The CDR3 here is CATLAGRQYF. CDR3 DNA: TGTGCCACGTTGGCGGGAAGGCAGTATTTT. Variable domain in full (rest from reference TRBV19 and TRBJ2-3): DGGITQSPKYLFRKEGQNVTLSCEQNLNHDAMYWYRQDPGQGLRLIYYSQIVNDFQKGDIAEGYSVSREKKESFPLTVTSAQKNPTAFYLCATLAGRQYFGPGTRLTVL.

The rearrangement uses TRBV4-1 and TRBJ2-1, with TRBD2 matching 11 bases. CDR3 size: 16 residues. The germline gives CDR1 MGHRA, CDR2 YSYEKL. Unmatched junction bases numbered 9, after V lost 4 bases and J lost 7 bases. In DNA form, the CDR3 reads TGCGCCAGCAGCCCGTCTAGCGGGGGGAATAAGAATGAGCAGTTCTTC. Protein product: CASSPSSGGNKNEQFF.

The V call is TRBV27, the J call TRBJ1-5; D remains unclear. Deletions cut 4 bases from V and 7 bases from J, with 11 bases between. This CDR3 is built from 13 residues. The germline gives CDR1 MNHEY, CDR2 SMNVEV (reference sequence). Written as DNA, the CDR3 is TGTGCCAGCAGTTCGTCAGTCGGGCAGCCCCAGCATTTT. Amino acids: CASSSSVGQPQHF.

This clonotype came up many times. The genes are TRBV5-6 and TRBJ2-7, with D possibly matching TRBD2 (5 bases). Germline lookup yields CDR1 SGHDT and CDR2 YYEEEE. V was cut by 3 bases and J by 3 bases, with 22 bases left in between. This CDR3 region has 17 residues. In DNA form, the CDR3 reads TGTGCCAGCAGCTCCCACGGAGATACTTACCGGGGCTACGAGCAGTACTTC. This codes for CASSSHGDTYRGYEQYF.

The rearrangement joins TRBV12-3 or TRBV12-4 to TRBJ1-3; a possible D gene is TRBD1 (6 bases). The CDR3 has 16 amino acids. The V end lost 3 bases, the J end lost 0 bases, and 12 bases lay between the germline ends. The CDR3 spells CASSFGTPSSGNTIYF. As DNA, the CDR3 is TGTGCCAGCAGTTTTGGGACACCGAGCTCTGGAAACACCATATATTTT.

This clonotype has at least ten counts. The rearrangement uses TRBV28 and TRBJ1-2; 9 positions match TRBD1. This CDR3 contains 15 residues. The germline CDR1 and CDR2 sequences are MDHEN and SYDVKM. Trimming at V came to 5 bases and at J to 7 bases, leaving 11 bases not matched to a gene. CDR3: CASSPTGQGSTGYTF. The CDR3 DNA follows: TGTGCCAGCAGTCCGACGGGACAGGGATCCACTGGCTACACCTTC.

This clonotype has just a few counts. The chain uses TRBV2 and TRBJ2-5, with D perhaps matching TRBD1 or TRBD2 (5 bases each). Trimming removed 3 bases from V and 0 bases from J, with 11 bases in between. Germline CDR1 reads SNHLY; CDR2 reads FYNNEI. The CDR3 length is 15 residues. CDR3 protein: CASSDPGRNQETQYF. CDR3 bases: TGTGCCAGCAGTGATCCGGGGCGGAACCAAGAGACCCAGTACTTC.

The sample holds many counts of this clonotype. The chain combines TRBV29-1 with TRBJ1-1, with a weak D call TRBD1 (5 bases). Germline CDR1 is SQVTM and CDR2 is ANQGSEA. Trimming took 3 bases from V and 0 from J, leaving 20 bases between them. CDR3 length: 17 amino acids. In nucleotides, the CDR3 is TGCAGCGTTGACCGTGAGGGGCCGATTTCAATGAACACTGAAGCTTTCTTT. It codes for CSVDREGPISMNTEAFF.